These 11 T cell receptor beta chains came from one sample sequenced in a study of beta chain features in type 1 diabetes. General study results and limits: The study found moderately but significantly shorter TCRB CDR3s in all four CD4+ subsets of Type 1 diabetes patients.

Expressed TCRB transcripts were sequenced after all isolated RNA was converted to cDNA. Produced via immunoSEQ multiplex PCR; TCRdb's table is partial and in-frame only. The table lists some 190,000 clones, about 7.9% of them singletons, with about 0.5% in the top ten. What these receptors recognize is not known. The specimen was central memory CD4+ T cells from blood. The receptors here all came from a man between 18 and 29 years old with type 1 diabetes.

The V and J genes are TRBV6-5 and TRBJ2-3; TRBD2 aligns across 10 bases. Trimming removed 6 bases from V and 6 bases from J; junction bases left unmatched: 9. Per germline, CDR1 MNHEY and CDR2 SVGAGI. This CDR3 comprises 15 residues. CDR3 coding DNA: TGTGCCAGCAGGGCTAGCGGGGGTGGTCGGGATACGCAGTATTTT. Translation gives CASRASGGGRDTQYF.

The gene calls are TRBV2 and TRBJ2-4; 11 bases fit TRBD1. The CDR3 is made up of 17 amino acids. Per germline, CDR1 SNHLY and CDR2 FYNNEI. With 7 bases clipped from V and 5 bases from J, the junction kept 13 bases outside the gene matches. The CDR3: CASKGARTGGAQNIQYF. CDR3 DNA: TGTGCCAGCAAAGGAGCTAGGACAGGGGGCGCGCAAAACATTCAGTACTTC.

The chain couples TRBV27 to TRBJ2-5, with D possibly TRBD2 on 5 matching bases. From germline, CDR1 is MNHEY and CDR2 SMNVEV (reference sequence). The CDR3 has 14 amino acids. V shed 4 bases and J shed 7 bases, with 16 bases lying between them. DNA for the CDR3: TGTGCCAGCAGTTCCTCTTACCAGGAGGTGACCCAGTACTTC. It yields the protein CASSSSYQEVTQYF.

This clone was observed a few times. This sequence joins TRBV7-7 and TRBJ2-1, with 8 nucleotides matching TRBD2. V was pared by 5 bases and J by 2 bases, with 8 bases of the junction left unmatched. Looked up from germline, CDR1 is SSHAT and CDR2 is FNYEAQ (reference sequence). The CDR3 is made up of 16 amino acids. The CDR3 DNA follows: TGTGCCAGCAGCCTAGGGGCGGGAGGACCCTACAATGAGCAGTTCTTC. Its translation: CASSLGAGGPYNEQFF.

This clone was seen ten or more times. This CDR3 is CASSQSHGANVLTF. CDR3 bases: TGTGCCAGCAGCCAGTCCCATGGGGCCAACGTCCTGACTTTC. V is TRBV11-2 and J is TRBJ2-6; no firm D call. From germline, CDR1 is SGHAT and CDR2 FQNNGV. Deletions cut 5 bases from V and 3 bases from J, with 8 bases between. The CDR3 extends over 14 amino acids.

The table lists this clone with a few counts. The chain joins TRBV19 to TRBJ2-1; D perhaps matches TRBD1 (6 bases). With 7 bases removed from V and 8 bases from J, the gap between germline ends came to 15 bases. Germline lookup yields CDR1 LNHDA and CDR2 SQIVND (reference sequence). This CDR3 comprises 13 residues. The CDR3, as DNA: TGTGCCAGTAACAGGGTATTAGGCTATGAGCAGTTCTTC. Its translation: CASNRVLGYEQFF.

In nucleotides, the CDR3 is TGTGCCAGCAGCCCGCAGGACCCGGCGGGAAATGAGCAGTTCTTC. Its translation: CASSPQDPAGNEQFF. The V and J genes are TRBV5-4 and TRBJ2-1; the D gene is possibly TRBD2 (6 bases). The length of the CDR3 is 15 residues. Trimming removed 4 bases at V and 7 bases at J, with 18 bases between. The germline V gene has CDR1 SGHNT and CDR2 YYREEE (reference sequence).

This clone appeared a few times. The same CDR3 arises from other DNA sequences in this sample as well. The rearrangement links TRBV7-9 to TRBJ2-7; D unresolved. Germline V lookup: CDR1 SEHNR, CDR2 FQNEAQ (reference sequence). The V and J ends lost 5 bases and 3 bases respectively, with 5 bases between them. This CDR3 has 11 amino acids. The DNA of the CDR3 is TGTGCCAGCAGCCCGTTCTACGAGCAGTACTTC. Protein product: CASSPFYEQYF.

In its sample, this clone was seen a few times. The rearrangement links TRBV6-6 to TRBJ2-7, with D possibly matching TRBD1 (5 bases). The CDR3 consists of 15 residues. Germline V gene sequence: CDR1 MNHNY, CDR2 SVGAGI (reference sequence). Deletions cut 0 bases from V and 0 bases from J, with 9 bases between. The CDR3 spells CASSYSGASSYEQYF. As DNA, the CDR3 is TGTGCCAGCAGTTACTCAGGGGCCTCCTCCTACGAGCAGTACTTC.

The gene calls are TRBV27 and TRBJ2-3; perhaps TRBD2 as D (6 bases). V was clipped by 3 bases and J by 4 bases, with 8 bases between them. The CDR3 sequence is 13 residues long. Germline CDR1 is MNHEY and CDR2 is SMNVEV (reference sequence). CDR3 region: CASSLEGADTQYF. For the CDR3, the DNA is TGTGCCAGCAGTTTGGAGGGCGCAGATACGCAGTATTTT.

This clone was seen a handful of times. The rearrangement uses TRBV7-2 and TRBJ1-2, with 11 bases lining up with TRBD1. The CDR3 has 15 amino acids. J gave up 4 bases and V 5 bases, and 6 bases lay outside the gene matches. Germline assignment: CDR1 SGHTA and CDR2 FQGNSA. The chain's CDR3 is CASSPGTGGIYGYTF. DNA for the CDR3: TGTGCCAGCAGCCCAGGGACAGGGGGGATCTATGGCTACACCTTC.